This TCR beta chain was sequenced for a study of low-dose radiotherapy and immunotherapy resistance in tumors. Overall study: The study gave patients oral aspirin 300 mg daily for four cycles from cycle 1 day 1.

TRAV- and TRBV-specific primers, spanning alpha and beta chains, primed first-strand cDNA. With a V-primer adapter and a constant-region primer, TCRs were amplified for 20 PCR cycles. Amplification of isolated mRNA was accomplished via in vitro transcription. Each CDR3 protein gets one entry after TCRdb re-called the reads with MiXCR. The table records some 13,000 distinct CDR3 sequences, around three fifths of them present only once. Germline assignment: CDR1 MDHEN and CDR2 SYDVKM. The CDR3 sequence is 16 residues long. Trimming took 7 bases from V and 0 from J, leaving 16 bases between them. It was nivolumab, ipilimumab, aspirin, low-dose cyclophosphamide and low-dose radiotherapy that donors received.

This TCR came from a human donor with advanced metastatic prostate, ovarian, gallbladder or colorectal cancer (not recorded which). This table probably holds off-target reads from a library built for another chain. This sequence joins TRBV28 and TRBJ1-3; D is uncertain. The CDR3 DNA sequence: TGTGCCAGCAAGAAAGAACGGCTTTCCTCTGGAAACACCATATATTTT. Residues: CASKKERLSSGNTIYF.